The 8 T cell receptor beta chains below were found in one sample sequenced in a study of T cell changes during pregnancy in multiple sclerosis. The repertoire was sequenced with immunoSEQ multiplex PCR; TCRdb's copy has only in-frame clones and lacks some. The table records about 44,000 clones, around 94% of them present only once. The sequenced material came from peripheral blood. These TCRs come from a female donor with multiple sclerosis, enrolled in a pregnancy study.

The rearrangement uses TRBV5-1 and TRBJ1-2; TRBD1 might be the D (6 bases). The CDR3 is 15 residues long. Per germline, CDR1 SGHRS and CDR2 YFSETQ. With 4 bases removed from V and 4 bases from J, the gap between germline ends came to 17 bases. In DNA form, the CDR3 reads TGCGCCAGCAGCCCAGACGGGGGCCAACCCTATGGCTACACCTTC. This codes for CASSPDGGQPYGYTF. The full variable domain, with the rest looked up from reference TRBV5-1 and TRBJ1-2, is KAGVTQTPRYLIKTRGQQVTLSCSPISGHRSVSWYQQTPGQGLQFLFEYFSETQRNKGNFPGRFSGRQFSNSRSEMNVSTLELGDSALYLCASSPDGGQPYGYTFGSGTRLTVV.

The chain has TRBV4-1 and TRBJ2-2, with 8 bases identical to TRBD2. V was pared by 4 bases and J by 0 bases, with 4 bases of the junction left unmatched. The CDR3 consists of 16 residues. Germline V lookup: CDR1 MGHRA, CDR2 YSYEKL. In DNA form, the CDR3 reads TGCGCCAGCAGCCTGAATAGCGGGGCGAACACCGGGGAGCTGTTTTTT. This codes for CASSLNSGANTGELFF.

The chain combines TRBV18 with TRBJ1-2, with D tentatively TRBD1 (6 bases). The V end lost 8 bases, the J end lost 6 bases, and 13 bases lay between the germline ends. Germline lookup yields CDR1 KGHSH and CDR2 LQKENI. There are 12 residues in the CDR3. This CDR3 reads CASAGGADGYTF. The CDR3, as DNA: TGTGCCAGCGCCGGGGGCGCCGATGGCTACACCTTC.

The chain joins TRBV19 to TRBJ1-1, with D uncertain. Between the trimmed V and J ends, which lost 4 bases and 8 bases, there was a span of 8 bases. Germline V gene data show CDR1 as LNHDA and CDR2 as SQIVND (reference sequence). The CDR3 runs to 11 residues. CDR3 residues: CASSSTEEAFF. The CDR3 nucleotides read TGTGCCAGTAGTAGCACAGAAGAAGCTTTCTTT.

This chain connects TRBV2 to TRBJ2-2; D call uncertain. Germline values: CDR1 SNHLY, CDR2 FYNNEI. The CDR3 extends over 14 amino acids. V gave up 8 bases and J gave up 2 bases, with 12 bases separating them. CDR3 residues: CASCEPGNTGELFF. Written as DNA, the CDR3 is TGTGCCAGCTGCGAGCCCGGCAACACCGGGGAGCTGTTTTTT. Supplemented by reference TRBV2 and TRBJ2-2, the full variable domain reads EPEVTQTPSHQVTQMGQEVILRCVPISNHLYFYWYRQILGQKVEFLVSFYNNEISEKSEIFDDQFSVERPDGSNFTLKIRSTKLEDSAMYFCASCEPGNTGELFFGEGSRLTVL.

The rearrangement links TRBV5-4 to TRBJ2-7; D is uncertain. Trimming took 2 bases from V and 1 from J, leaving 13 bases between them. Germline V lookup: CDR1 SGHNT, CDR2 YYREEE (reference sequence). The CDR3 length is 15 residues. The CDR3 DNA reads TGTGCCAGCAGCTTCGACATATCCACTTCCTACGAGCAGTACTTC. Protein: CASSFDISTSYEQYF.

The CDR3 sequence is CASSLSGYEQYF. In DNA form, the CDR3 reads TGTGCCAGCAGTTTATCCGGCTACGAGCAGTACTTC. The chain has TRBV27 and TRBJ2-7, with no clear D. The CDR3 has 12 amino acids. V shed 0 bases and J shed 3 bases, with 3 bases lying between them. CDR1 is MNHEY and CDR2 is SMNVEV in the germline V gene (reference sequence).

The chain joins TRBV5-6 to TRBJ1-4; a weak D match, TRBD1 (5 bases). V lost 6 bases, J lost 7 bases, and 13 bases lay in between. The CDR3 extends over 13 amino acids. The germline CDR1 and CDR2 sequences are SGHDT and YYEEEE. The CDR3 sequence is CASKTATAEKLFF. In DNA, the CDR3 is TGTGCCAGCAAGACAGCGACGGCTGAAAAACTGTTTTTT.